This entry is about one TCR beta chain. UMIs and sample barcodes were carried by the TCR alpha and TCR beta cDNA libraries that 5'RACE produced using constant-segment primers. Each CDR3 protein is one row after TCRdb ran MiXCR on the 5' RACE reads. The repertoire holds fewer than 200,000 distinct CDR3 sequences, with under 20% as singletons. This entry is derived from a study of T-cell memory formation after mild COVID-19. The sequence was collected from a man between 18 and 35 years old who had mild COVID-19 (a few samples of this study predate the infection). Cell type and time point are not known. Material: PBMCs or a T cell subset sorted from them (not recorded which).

The CDR3 loop is CASSQGHGRGQDTQYF. DNA of the CDR3: TGCGCCAGCAGCCAAGGACACGGCAGGGGGCAAGATACGCAGTATTTT. The V and J genes are TRBV4-3 and TRBJ2-3; 8 nucleotides agree with TRBD1. Losses at the gene ends were 1 base for V and 5 bases for J; bases not matched to a gene: 8. CDR1 is LGHNA and CDR2 is YSLEER in the germline V gene. The CDR3 is 16 amino acids.